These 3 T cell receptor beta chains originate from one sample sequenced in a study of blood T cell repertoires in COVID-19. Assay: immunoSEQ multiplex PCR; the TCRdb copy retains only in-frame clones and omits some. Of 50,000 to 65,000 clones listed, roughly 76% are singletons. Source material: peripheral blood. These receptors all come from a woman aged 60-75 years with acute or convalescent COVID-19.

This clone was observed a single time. CDR3: CASSIGRVNEKLFF. The CDR3 region has the DNA TGTGCCAGTAGTATCGGCAGGGTTAATGAAAAACTGTTTTTT. The chain recombines TRBV19 with TRBJ1-4; D possibly corresponds to TRBD1 (5 bases). The CDR3 has 14 amino acids. Germline assignment: CDR1 LNHDA and CDR2 SQIVND (reference sequence). The germline V and J ends were trimmed by 3 bases and 4 bases, with 9 bases remaining between them.

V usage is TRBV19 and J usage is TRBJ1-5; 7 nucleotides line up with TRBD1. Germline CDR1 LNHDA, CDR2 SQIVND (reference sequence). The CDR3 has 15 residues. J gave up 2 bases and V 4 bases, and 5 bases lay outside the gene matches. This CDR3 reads CASSTTGSRNQPQHF. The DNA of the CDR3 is TGTGCCAGTAGTACGACAGGGAGCCGCAATCAGCCCCAGCATTTT.

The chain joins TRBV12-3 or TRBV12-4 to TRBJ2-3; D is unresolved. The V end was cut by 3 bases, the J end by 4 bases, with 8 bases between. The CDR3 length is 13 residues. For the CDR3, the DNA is TGTGCCAGCAGTTTTGAGATGGCAGATACGCAGTATTTT. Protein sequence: CASSFEMADTQYF.